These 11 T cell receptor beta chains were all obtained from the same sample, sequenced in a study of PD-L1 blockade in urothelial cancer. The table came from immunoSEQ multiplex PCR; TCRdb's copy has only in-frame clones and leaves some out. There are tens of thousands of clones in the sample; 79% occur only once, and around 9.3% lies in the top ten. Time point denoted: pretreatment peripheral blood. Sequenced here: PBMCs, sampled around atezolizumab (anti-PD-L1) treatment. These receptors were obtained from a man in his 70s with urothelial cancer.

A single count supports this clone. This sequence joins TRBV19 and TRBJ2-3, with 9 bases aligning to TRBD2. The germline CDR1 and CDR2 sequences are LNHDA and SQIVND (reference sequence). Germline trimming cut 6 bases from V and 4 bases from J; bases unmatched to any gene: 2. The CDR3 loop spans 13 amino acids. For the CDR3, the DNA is TGTGCCAGTAGAGTAGCGGGAGCAGATACGCAGTATTTT. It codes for CASRVAGADTQYF.

The CDR3 nucleotides are TGTGCCATCAGTGCGGGGACAGGGGGGATCGGCGAGCAGTACTTC. Translating gives CAISAGTGGIGEQYF. This chain connects TRBV10-3 to TRBJ2-7; 11 bases agree with TRBD1. Germline CDR1 and CDR2: ENHRY and SYGVKD. J lost 6 bases, V lost 4 bases, and 8 bases had no gene match. The CDR3 runs to 15 residues.

The CDR3 DNA sequence: TGCAGCGTTGAAACTTTTGTGGGCACTGAGCAGTTCTTC. Amino acid sequence: CSVETFVGTEQFF. V usage is TRBV29-1 and J usage is TRBJ2-1; D is unclear. V shed 2 bases and J shed 9 bases, with 14 bases lying between them. CDR1 SQVTM and CDR2 ANQGSEA come from the germline V gene. This CDR3 region has 13 residues.

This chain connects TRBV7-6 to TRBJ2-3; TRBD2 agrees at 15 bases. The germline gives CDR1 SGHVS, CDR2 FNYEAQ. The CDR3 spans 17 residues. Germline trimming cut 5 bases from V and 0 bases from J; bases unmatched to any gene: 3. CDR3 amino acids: CASSLGTSGGSTDTQYF. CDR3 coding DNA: TGTGCCAGCAGCCTAGGGACTAGCGGGGGGAGCACAGATACGCAGTATTTT.

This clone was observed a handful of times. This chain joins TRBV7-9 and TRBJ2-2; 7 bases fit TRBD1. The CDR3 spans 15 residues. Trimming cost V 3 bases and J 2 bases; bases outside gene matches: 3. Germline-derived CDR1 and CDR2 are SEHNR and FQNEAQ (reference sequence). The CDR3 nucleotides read TGTGCCAGCAGCTTCGGACAGGCAAACACCGGGGAGCTGTTTTTT. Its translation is CASSFGQANTGELFF.

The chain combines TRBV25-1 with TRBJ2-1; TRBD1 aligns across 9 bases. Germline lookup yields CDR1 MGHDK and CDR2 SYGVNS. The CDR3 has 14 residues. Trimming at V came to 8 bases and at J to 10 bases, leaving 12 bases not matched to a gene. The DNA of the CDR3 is TGTGCCAGCTGGGACAGGGCATCGGGGGGCGAGCAGTTCTTC. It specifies CASWDRASGGEQFF.

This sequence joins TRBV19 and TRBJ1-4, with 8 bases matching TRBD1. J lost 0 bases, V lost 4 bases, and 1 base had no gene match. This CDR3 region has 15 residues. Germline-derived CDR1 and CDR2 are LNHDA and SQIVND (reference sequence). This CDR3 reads CASSKQGATNEKLFF. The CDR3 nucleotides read TGTGCCAGTAGTAAACAGGGGGCAACTAATGAAAAACTGTTTTTT.

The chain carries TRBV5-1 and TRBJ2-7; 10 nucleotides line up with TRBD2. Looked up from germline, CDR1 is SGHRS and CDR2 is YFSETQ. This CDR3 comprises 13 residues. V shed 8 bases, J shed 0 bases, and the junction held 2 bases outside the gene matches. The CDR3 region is CASGLADSYEQYF. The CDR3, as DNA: TGCGCCAGTGGACTAGCGGACTCCTACGAGCAGTACTTC.

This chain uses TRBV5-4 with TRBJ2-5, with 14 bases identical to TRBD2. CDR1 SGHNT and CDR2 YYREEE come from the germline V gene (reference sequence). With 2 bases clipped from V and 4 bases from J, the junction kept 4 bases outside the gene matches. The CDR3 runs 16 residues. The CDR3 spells CASSFGLAGGPETQYF. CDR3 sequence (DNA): TGTGCCAGCAGCTTTGGACTAGCGGGAGGTCCAGAGACCCAGTACTTC.

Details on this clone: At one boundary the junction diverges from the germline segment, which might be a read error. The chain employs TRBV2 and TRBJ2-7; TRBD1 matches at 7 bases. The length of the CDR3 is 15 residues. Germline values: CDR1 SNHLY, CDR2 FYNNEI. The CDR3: CASREDRAANDEQYF. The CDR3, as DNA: TGTGCCAGCAGGGAAGACAGGGCCGCTAATGACGAGCAGTACTTC.

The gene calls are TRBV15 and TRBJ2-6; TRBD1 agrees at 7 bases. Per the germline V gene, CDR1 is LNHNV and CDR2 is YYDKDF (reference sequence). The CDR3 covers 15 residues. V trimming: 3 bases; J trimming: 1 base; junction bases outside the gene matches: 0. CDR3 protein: CATSRDRSGANVLTF. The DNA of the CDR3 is TGTGCCACCAGCAGGGACAGGTCTGGGGCCAACGTCCTGACTTTC.